This record concerns one T cell receptor (beta chain) sequence. This clone was recorded a few times. Its specific antigen is unknown. Per-nucleotide qualities are absent, and no much larger clonotype sits a single base away. To prepare the library, the immunoSEQ multiplex PCR assay was applied. The multiplex PCR relied on a mix of 60 forward primers for TCR Vbeta segments and 13 reverse primers for TCR Jbeta segments. A multiplex PCR assay on genomic DNA amplified the CDR3 region of rearranged TCR beta genes. The amplified TCR beta libraries were sequenced on the Illumina HiSeq System as 87-base-pair reads. Per the source publication's procedure: A later analysis counted around 72 million unique TCR beta chains across the 550 to 750 repertoires, and approximately 11 million of these chains were shared by at least two donors. Raw reads were error-corrected and collapsed into unique sequences by a nearest-neighbor algorithm in which closely related sequences were merged to remove PCR and sequencing errors. To assign V, D and J gene segments, CDR3 sequences were aligned to IMGT reference sequences. For a sequence to be retained, a match of at least six nucleotides to both a V gene segment and a J gene segment was required. Rearrangements were called productive when the CDR3 lacked stop codons and stayed in frame with V and J; all others were non-productive. CDR3 was defined by IMGT convention, running from the second conserved V-encoded cysteine to the conserved J-encoded phenylalanine. Sequences without an unambiguous match to a single V gene segment were excluded from the earlier analysis of approximately 560 of the donors. In an earlier analysis of approximately 550 of the donors, V segments were called functional above 56.7% productive rearrangements and were called segregating when the between-donor standard deviation exceeded 5%. A statistical classification framework was built for diagnosing cytomegalovirus status from the catalog of TCR beta chain sequences. V and J gene assignment, in a later analysis, came from comparing TCR nucleotide sequences with IMGT/GENE-DB human TR gene sequences. In a later analysis, CDR3 sequences and most-parsimonious VDJ recombination scenarios were assigned using the TCRdist pipeline. In a later analysis, each TCR beta chain was defined by its CDR3 amino acid sequence together with its V-gene family, and reads without a unique V-gene family were excluded. As a way to deal with suspected cross-contamination and a sequencing artifact, a later analysis dropped over 550 nucleotide sequences that were highly shared and had low generation probability. In a later analysis, a clonal expansion index for each public chain was calculated from normalized within-repertoire ranks of inferred template counts. In a later analysis, generation probabilities were computed with a VDJ recombination model fitted to out-of-frame rearrangements, and the resulting probabilities were checked against IGoR. In a later analysis, TCR-TCR, TCR-HLA and TCR-CMV co-occurrence was scored with hypergeometric tests, and a repertoire-size bias correction was applied to TCR pairs. A later analysis estimated false discovery rates by permuting HLA or CMV assignments 20 times. In a later analysis, co-occurring TCRs were grouped using DBSCAN, with TCRdist sequence similarity added in when clustering inside HLA-allele-positive subsets. Repertoires with fewer than 30,000 or more than 120,000 public chains, plus five repertoires with anomalous nucleotide sharing, were excluded from co-occurrence clustering. The table was pulled from immuneACCESS by TCRdb, which kept in-frame rearrangements only. Such tables lose some clones; where checked, under half of the loss comes from unresolved V genes, and the rest has no known cause. From that table come the V and J calls and clone size; the DNA was used to work out D and trimming. The sample has about 150,000 clones on record, approximately 80% of them singletons. The ten largest clones represent 13% to 15% of the sample.

The data derive from a study of cytomegalovirus exposure and HLA in healthy donors (TCRdb year 2017). Background on the whole study: An earlier analysis of approximately 640 of the donors reported 250 to 300 Gb of sequence data and around 120 million unique TCR beta sequences from 150 million to 200 million T cells. About five DR-DQ haplotypes were treated as single units for association and clustering because of strong linkage in the cohort. The study combined high-throughput TCR immunosequencing, statistical association of individual TCRs with disease status, and machine learning to predict cytomegalovirus infection status. Donor age, sex, ethnicity and CMV serostatus were compiled together with the repertoire data. Class I and class II HLA loci were covered by the typing at four-digit resolution. An earlier analysis of around 640 of the donors used high-throughput TCR beta sequencing to judge whether each TCR beta V gene segment behaved as functional or pseudogenic. A later genetic analysis took genome-wide SNP genotypes for about three fifths of the 666 donors and used that subset as a discovery cohort. Every discovery cohort repertoire had been produced on one sequencing platform. To study patterns of TCR occurrence, a later analysis re-analyzed previously published TCR beta repertoires from around 700 donors and added high-resolution HLA genotyping. Among some 410 genotyped donors of the cohort, an average of 235,054 unique TCR beta nucleotide sequences were sequenced per donor, about a sixth of them non-productive. The study profiled the T cell repertoires of approximately 700 subjects by immunosequencing and related them to cytomegalovirus serostatus. Of the approximately 400 genotyped donors, around 81% fell in the genetic ancestry cluster associated with self-reported Caucasian donors. Rather than drawing on any new phenotypic data, the later analysis identified candidate immune exposures from TCR beta sequences and the way those sequences occurred across donors. Besides the first cohort of around 700 subjects, a separate validation cohort made up of 120 different subjects was used. About 320 gigabases of sequencing data and tens of millions of unique TCR sequences were included in an early release covering over 600 HLA-typed donors. Typing coverage varied by locus: about 620-640 donors for A, B, C, DRB1 and DQB1; roughly 520 for DQA1; approximately 610 for DPA1; under 490 for DPB1. The study aimed to test whether cataloging public T cell receptors could reveal signatures of past pathogen exposure. General study outcomes and caveats: When HLA alleles, especially DR and DQ, strongly co-occurred, TCR associations were difficult to assign to individual alleles. In a later analysis, several top co-occurrence clusters were reported to appear linked to parvovirus B19, influenza, CMV and Epstein-Barr virus. The study gave a list of about 170 TCR beta chains associated with cytomegalovirus. Most CMV-associated TCR beta chains appeared to be HLA-restricted in a later analysis, and the HLA associations seemed to be driven largely by CMV exposure. While some public TCRs were present in many individuals, most TCR sequences turned up only very rarely across donors. HLA typing was unavailable for some donors at each locus, so association tests used only the typed subset. The 87-base-pair reads could not distinguish some IMGT-functional V segments, including TRBV6-2 and TRBV6-3, so those segments were excluded. Immune exposure information for the cohort was limited to CMV serostatus. An earlier analysis of approximately 600 of the donors showed that most TCR beta V segments appeared in productive rearrangements either about 90% or about 30% of the time, which broadly matched IMGT annotations. A cluster of highly shared sequence variants was judged likely to be a technical artifact of the sequencing pipeline. According to the authors, the approach could potentially be generalized to other disease states and immunological phenotypes. Sequencing depth was assumed to be roughly uniform across donors in the presence/absence analyses, though that assumption may not hold. Because counts were too low, more than 15 rarely observed V segments, including chromosome 9 orphons, were excluded from the earlier analysis of 587 of the donors. The classifier was reported to diagnose cytomegalovirus status with high specificity and sensitivity in both the original cohort and the validation cohort. Compared with equally common non-associated chains, HLA-associated TCR beta chains in a later analysis were more clonally expanded and had lower generation probabilities. In this cohort, only TCR beta chains were sequenced, and detectable features were limited by the absence of alpha or paired-chain data. According to a later genetic analysis, donors in an Asian-associated ancestry cluster had fewer N-insertions in productive TCRs than the roughly 700-donor mean. V-gene and J-gene trimming of TCR beta chains was associated with a missense DCLRE1C variant in a later genetic analysis, and the association was replicated in an independent cohort. A further reported finding was that TCR beta sequences accurately predicted the HLA-A and HLA-B alleles for most subjects in the first cohort. A few of the identified cytomegalovirus-associated TCR beta chains were confirmed in vitro to be specific for cytomegalovirus antigens. A later analysis found that TCR association rates varied across HLA loci, with DRB1 alleles showing the most associated TCRs and HLA-C alleles the fewest. At a false discovery rate of 0.05, a later analysis linked around 15,000 TCR beta sequences to specific HLA alleles. Linkage disequilibrium might explain the correlated functional status among segregating V segments, but an unknown experimental factor could not be excluded.

Clipping removes 8 bases from V and 3 bases from J, with 15 as the unmatched junction base count. The CDR3 goes from the cysteine to the phenylalanine over 16 residues. The DNA shown is the 48-base CDR3, in frame from base 1. The germline V gene encodes CDR1 MDHEN and CDR2 SYDVKM. The cohort consisted of 650 to 700 healthy bone marrow donors. Cohort members were all nominally healthy when sampled, although unrecorded immune exposures were likely present. The donor tested CMV seronegative, placing the donor among the 350 or so seronegative members of the cohort. A peripheral blood sample was provided by each donor, and peripheral blood mononuclear cells were used for TCR beta sequencing. Genomic DNA extraction from the blood cell samples was performed with the Qiagen DNeasy Blood Extraction Kit.

The rearranged chain carries TRBV28 and TRBJ2-7; 8 middle bases align to TRBD2. Material: PBMCs. The TCR originated in a woman aged 40 to 49 in good health and CMV-seronegative. The DNA reads as follows: TGTGCCAGCTCGGGCGTGGGGAGCGGGAGTATCTACGAGCAGTACTTC. Its product reads: CASSGVGSGSIYEQYF.